The 9 T cell receptor beta chains listed next were all sequenced from one sample in a study of blood T cells in healthy people across ages. The use of a sample-barcoded 5' primer and a J-beta primer mix characterized a second PCR of about 6 to 11 cycles. TCRdb ran MiXCR on the 5' RACE reads and lists one entry per CDR3 protein. The sample records approximately 850,000 distinct CDR3 sequences, 58% being singletons. The sample comprised blood. The receptors originated from a man in his thirties or forties in good health.

The rearrangement uses TRBV20-1 and TRBJ1-5, with D perhaps matching TRBD1 (6 bases). V lost 5 bases and J lost 0, with 8 bases in between. Germline loops: CDR1 DFQATT, CDR2 SNEGSKA (reference sequence). The CDR3 loop spans 13 amino acids. The CDR3 DNA is TGCAGTGCTGTAGGGGGTAGCAATCAGCCCCAGCATTTT. It translates to CSAVGGSNQPQHF.

The V call is TRBV27, the J call TRBJ2-5, with 8 bases identical to TRBD2. In germline, CDR1 is MNHEY, CDR2 SMNVEV (reference sequence). V shed 7 bases, J shed 13 bases, and the junction held 8 bases outside the gene matches. The CDR3 has 11 residues. CDR3 in DNA: TGTGCCAGCACCTTGGGGACTAGACGGTACTTC. Amino acid sequence: CASTLGTRRYF.

This sequence joins TRBV29-1 and TRBJ1-4; D is possibly TRBD1 (5 bases). Germline V gene lookup returns CDR1 SQVTM and CDR2 ANQGSEA. CDR3 length equals 12 residues. Trimming cost V 4 bases and J 8 bases, with 11 bases left between them. The CDR3 nucleotides are TGCAGCGTTGGATGGGGGGAGGAAAAACTGTTTTTT. It codes for CSVGWGEEKLFF.

V and J are TRBV12-5 and TRBJ2-7; 7 nucleotides line up with TRBD1. Germline V CDR1 and CDR2: LGHNT, FRNRAP. This CDR3 has 15 residues. J lost 3 bases, V lost 0 bases, and 5 bases had no gene match. The CDR3 is CASGLVQGTFYEQYF. The CDR3 nucleotides are TGTGCTAGTGGTTTGGTACAGGGGACATTCTACGAGCAGTACTTC.

This clonotype has a handful of counts. The gene calls are TRBV3-1 and TRBJ2-5, with a weak D call TRBD2 (6 bases). CDR3 length equals 15 residues. Germline CDR1 and CDR2: LGHDT and YNNKEL (reference sequence). The germline V and J ends were trimmed by 3 bases and 11 bases, with 22 bases remaining between them. The CDR3 sequence is CASSHPSGGRGEQYF. The DNA for the CDR3 is TGTGCCAGCAGCCATCCATCCGGGGGTAGAGGAGAGCAGTACTTC.

This clonotype occurred many times. This sequence joins TRBV6-5 and TRBJ2-3, with D perhaps TRBD1 or TRBD2 (5 bases each). CDR3 size: 13 residues. V dropped 6 bases and J dropped 9 bases, with 16 bases sitting between them. Looked up from germline, CDR1 is MNHEY and CDR2 is SVGAGI. This CDR3 is CASRGPLWDTQYF. In DNA, the CDR3 is TGTGCCAGCAGGGGACCGCTTTGGGACACGCAGTATTTT.

J is TRBJ2-4 and V is TRBV12-3 or TRBV12-4, with TRBD1 matching over 8 bases. The CDR3 is 14 amino acids. The V gene end was trimmed by 3 bases and the J gene end by 13 bases; junction bases not matched to a gene: 11. CDR3 sequence (DNA): TGTGCCAGCAGTTTCGACAGGGGTTTCAGTGAGCAGTACTTC. It is translated as CASSFDRGFSEQYF.

This clonotype has a handful of counts. V and J are TRBV20-1 and TRBJ2-5; TRBD2 matches 12 bases. J lost 4 bases, V lost 0 bases, and 12 bases had no gene match. The CDR3 totals 18 residues. Per germline, CDR1 DFQATT and CDR2 SNEGSKA (reference sequence). CDR3 in amino acids: CSARDGTSGRTKAETQYF. The CDR3 bases are TGCAGTGCTAGAGATGGTACTAGCGGGAGGACCAAGGCAGAGACCCAGTACTTC.

CDR3 residues: CASSSLAESYEQYF. CDR3 coding DNA: TGTGCCAGCAGCTCCTTAGCGGAGAGCTACGAGCAGTACTTC. The chain couples TRBV27 to TRBJ2-7, with D maybe TRBD2 (6 bases). The CDR3 sequence is 14 residues long. Germline-derived CDR1 and CDR2 are MNHEY and SMNVEV (reference sequence). V lost 6 bases and J lost 3, with 15 bases in between.